This T cell receptor (beta chain) was captured by sequencing in a study of T cell changes during pregnancy in multiple sclerosis. The repertoire was sequenced with immunoSEQ multiplex PCR; TCRdb's copy has only in-frame clones and lacks some. The data show fewer than 45,000 clones, with roughly 90% seen just once and roughly 0.7% held by the top ten. This CDR3 is 15 amino acids long. The germline V gene has CDR1 MNHEY and CDR2 SVGAGI. V lost 0 bases to trimming and J lost 2 bases; unmatched junction nucleotides: 2. This TCR was recovered from a female donor with multiple sclerosis, enrolled in a pregnancy study. The rearrangement links TRBV6-5 to TRBJ1-2; TRBD1 aligns across 8 bases. The source was CD4+ T cells from peripheral blood mononuclear cells, collected in the first trimester of pregnancy. The chain's CDR3 is CASSYSTGGNYGYTF. The DNA of the CDR3 is TGTGCCAGCAGTTACTCAACAGGGGGGAACTATGGCTACACCTTC.